This entry lists 28 T cell receptor beta chains sequenced from one sample in a study of cytomegalovirus exposure and HLA in healthy donors. PCR primers comprised 60 Vbeta and 13 Jbeta primers. Using immunoSEQ multiplex PCR, the repertoire was profiled, and TCRdb retains in-frame clones only, with some absent. The table shows around 80,000 clones, with about three quarters occurring only once. The sequenced sample consisted of PBMCs. Receptors were obtained from a man aged 35 to 55 in good health and CMV-seronegative.

This clone was seen a few times. The V call is TRBV18, the J call TRBJ1-1; 7 nucleotides line up with TRBD1. CDR3 length: 14 residues. Losses at the gene ends were 5 bases for V and 4 bases for J; bases not matched to a gene: 7. Per germline, CDR1 KGHSH and CDR2 LQKENI. CDR3 bases: TGTGCCAGCTCAGATGGGGCAGGGGGCACTGAAGCTTTCTTT. Amino acids: CASSDGAGGTEAFF.

The V and J genes are TRBV4-3 and TRBJ1-4; 8 bases match TRBD1. Germline assignment: CDR1 LGHNA and CDR2 YSLEER. The V segment lost 1 base and the J segment 8 bases; nucleotides outside the gene matches: 6. The CDR3 covers 15 residues. CDR3 in amino acids: CASSQGDQGAEKLFF. The DNA of the CDR3 is TGCGCCAGCAGCCAAGGGGACCAGGGGGCCGAAAAACTGTTTTTT.

The genes are TRBV6-5 and TRBJ1-1; no clear D gene. V lost 2 bases to trimming and J lost 1 base, with 11 bases between them. The CDR3 totals 15 residues. Germline lookup yields CDR1 MNHEY and CDR2 SVGAGI. CDR3 sequence (DNA): TGTGCCAGCAGTTACAACAGTTTAGGGAACACTGAAGCTTTCTTT. Encoded protein: CASSYNSLGNTEAFF.

The CDR3 DNA follows: TGCAGCGTCGGTGGCGGGAGTCTCAACGAGCAGTACTTC. Amino acid sequence: CSVGGGSLNEQYF. The chain uses TRBV29-1 and TRBJ2-7; 7 nucleotides align to TRBD2. After removal of 6 bases from V and 5 bases from J, the junction contained 10 bases not matched to a gene. CDR1 SQVTM and CDR2 ANQGSEA come from the germline V gene. The CDR3 consists of 13 residues.

This chain connects TRBV30 to TRBJ1-3, with a weak D call TRBD1 (5 bases). The V gene's germline CDR1 is GTSNPN and CDR2 SVGIG (reference sequence). This CDR3 contains 13 residues. V was pared by 2 bases and J by 14 bases, with 19 bases between. The DNA for the CDR3 is TGTGCCTGGAGTCCAATCGGGGGAGGACCCCTATATTTT. It codes for CAWSPIGGGPLYF.

This chain joins TRBV10-3 and TRBJ2-7, with no clear D. Trimming stripped 2 bases from V and 2 bases from J, with 7 bases between. The CDR3 runs 13 residues. Germline V gives CDR1 ENHRY, CDR2 SYGVKD. The DNA of the CDR3 is TGTGCCATCAGTGAGGACTTTCCCTACGAGCAGTACTTC. Translated, it gives CAISEDFPYEQYF.

This chain links TRBV5-4 with TRBJ2-7; 9 nucleotides align to TRBD2. Germline V gene lookup returns CDR1 SGHNT and CDR2 YYREEE (reference sequence). The junction had 15 bases not matched to a gene; V was cut back by 4 bases and J by 7 bases. There are 16 residues in the CDR3. Written as DNA, the CDR3 is TGTGCCAGCAGCACCCCGGGGCCTAGCGGGATCCGTGAGCAGTACTTC. Encoded protein: CASSTPGPSGIREQYF.

The V call is TRBV27, the J call TRBJ2-2; 7 nucleotides line up with TRBD1. The CDR3 consists of 16 residues. CDR1 MNHEY and CDR2 SMNVEV come from the germline V gene (reference sequence). V was clipped by 5 bases and J by 0 bases; unmatched bases: 6. The CDR3 reads CASSGNRGSNTGELFF. The CDR3 nucleotides read TGTGCCAGCAGTGGCAACAGGGGATCGAACACCGGGGAGCTGTTTTTT.

The chain joins TRBV13 to TRBJ1-1; 7 bases are shared with TRBD1. The CDR3 length is 15 residues. Germline lookup yields CDR1 PRHDT and CDR2 FYEKMQ (reference sequence). J gave up 4 bases and V 5 bases, and 10 bases lay outside the gene matches. The CDR3 nucleotides are TGTGCCAGCAGCCCTAGAGGGGGACAGAGCACTGAAGCTTTCTTT. It encodes CASSPRGGQSTEAFF.

This rearrangement joins TRBV19 to TRBJ2-7; a weak D match, TRBD1 (7 bases). From germline, CDR1 is LNHDA and CDR2 SQIVND (reference sequence). This CDR3 is 14 amino acids long. Trimming took 5 bases from V and 4 from J, leaving 15 bases between them. CDR3 sequence: CASSEEQGRYEQYF. CDR3 nucleotides: TGTGCCAGTAGTGAGGAACAGGGGAGGTACGAGCAGTACTTC.

The chain recombines TRBV5-4 with TRBJ2-1, with a possible D match to TRBD2 (6 bases). This CDR3 region has 15 residues. The germline gives CDR1 SGHNT, CDR2 YYREEE (reference sequence). The V end lost 0 bases, the J end lost 7 bases, and 14 bases lay between the germline ends. As DNA, the CDR3 is TGTGCCAGCAGCTTGGATTCGGGGGAGAGGAATGAGCAGTTCTTC. Translating it yields CASSLDSGERNEQFF.

V gene TRBV4-3 combines with J gene TRBJ2-2; TRBD2 matches at 8 bases. Germline trimming cut 4 bases from V and 5 bases from J; bases unmatched to any gene: 3. The CDR3 length is 14 residues. CDR1 is LGHNA, CDR2 YSLEER, per germline. CDR3 nucleotide sequence: TGCGCCAGCAGCCTCCCGGGAGGGACCGGGGAGCTGTTTTTT. Amino acid sequence: CASSLPGGTGELFF.

The V gene is TRBV27, the J gene TRBJ1-1; 11 bases are shared with TRBD1. J was trimmed by 4 bases and V by 6 bases; bases with no gene match: 7. There are 15 residues in the CDR3. Germline CDR1 and CDR2: MNHEY and SMNVEV (reference sequence). The CDR3 spells CASSLSGTGGTEAFF. CDR3 bases: TGTGCCAGCAGCCTCTCCGGGACAGGGGGCACTGAAGCTTTCTTT.

This clone appeared once. The rearrangement links TRBV30 to TRBJ2-7; 10 nucleotides align to TRBD1. The CDR3 has 13 residues. J was trimmed by 4 bases and V by 2 bases; bases with no gene match: 2. Looked up from germline, CDR1 is GTSNPN and CDR2 is SVGIG (reference sequence). In DNA form, the CDR3 reads TGTGCCTGGAGTAGGGACAGGGGTTACGAGCAGTACTTC. As protein: CAWSRDRGYEQYF.

V gene TRBV15 combines with J gene TRBJ2-7; weak D call: TRBD1 (5 bases). The CDR3 extends over 13 amino acids. V was clipped by 6 bases and J by 1 base, with 10 bases between them. The germline gives CDR1 LNHNV, CDR2 YYDKDF (reference sequence). The CDR3 sequence is CATSRDRSYEQYF. The DNA of the CDR3 is TGTGCCACCAGTCGAGACAGATCCTACGAGCAGTACTTC. Using reference TRBV15 and TRBJ2-7 for the parts outside the CDR3, the full variable domain is DAMVIQNPRYQVTQFGKPVTLSCSQTLNHNVMYWYQQKSSQAPKLLFHYYDKDFNNEADTPDNFQSRRPNTSFCFLDIRSPGLGDTAMYLCATSRDRSYEQYFGPGTRLTVT.

This sequence joins TRBV10-1 and TRBJ2-2, with 7 bases lining up with TRBD2. V lost 6 bases to trimming and J lost 5 bases; unmatched junction nucleotides: 15. The CDR3 consists of 17 residues. Germline V gene lookup returns CDR1 WNHNN and CDR2 SYGVQD (reference sequence). Written as DNA, the CDR3 is TGCGCCAGCAGATTGGAGGGCGGGAGTCGTAGGACCGGGGAGCTGTTTTTT. It codes for CASRLEGGSRRTGELFF.

The chain carries TRBV6-6 and TRBJ2-1; 7 bases agree with TRBD1. The CDR3 is 13 residues long. V shed 8 bases and J 9 bases; nucleotides not matched to a gene: 10. Germline-derived CDR1 and CDR2 are MNHNY and SVGAGI (reference sequence). In nucleotides, the CDR3 is TGTGCCAGCGTTACAGGGGTATCGGGTGAGCAGTTCTTC. Amino acid sequence: CASVTGVSGEQFF.

V is TRBV29-1 and J is TRBJ1-2, with 8 bases matching TRBD1. The CDR3 length is 13 residues. Germline CDR1 SQVTM, CDR2 ANQGSEA. Trimming cost V 6 bases and J 5 bases; bases outside gene matches: 8. CDR3 sequence: CSVGDRGRYGYTF. The CDR3 nucleotides read TGCAGCGTCGGAGACAGGGGCCGGTATGGCTACACCTTC.

The rearrangement joins TRBV5-4 to TRBJ1-2; D perhaps matches TRBD1 (6 bases). The CDR3 sequence is 16 residues long. V lost 4 bases to trimming and J lost 4 bases, with 20 bases between them. In germline, CDR1 is SGHNT, CDR2 YYREEE (reference sequence). CDR3 DNA: TGTGCCAGCAGCGCGGAGCAGGCGGGGGGCCTCTATGGCTACACCTTC. The encoded protein is CASSAEQAGGLYGYTF.

This clone occurred once. The chain links TRBV6-6 to TRBJ1-2, with 9 positions matching TRBD1. The CDR3 is 13 amino acids. Germline values: CDR1 MNHNY, CDR2 SVGAGI (reference sequence). V shed 6 bases and J 7 bases; nucleotides not matched to a gene: 6. This CDR3 reads CASSPTGGCGYTF. CDR3 nucleotides: TGTGCCAGCAGCCCTACAGGGGGCTGTGGCTACACCTTC.

The chain uses TRBV5-1 and TRBJ2-1; TRBD1 might be the D (5 bases). The V gene lost 0 bases and the J gene lost 7 bases, with 8 bases spanning the gap. CDR1 is SGHRS and CDR2 is YFSETQ in the germline V gene. The CDR3 loop spans 13 amino acids. CDR3 DNA sequence: TGCGCCAGCAGCTTGGTAGACAGTAATGAGCAGTTCTTC. The encoded protein is CASSLVDSNEQFF.

This clone showed up just once. The rearrangement links TRBV18 to TRBJ1-1; D remains unclear. V was cut by 2 bases and J by 0 bases, with 7 bases left in between. Per the germline V gene, CDR1 is KGHSH and CDR2 is LQKENI. The CDR3 is 14 amino acids. The CDR3 reads CASSPTAMNTEAFF. As DNA, the CDR3 is TGTGCCAGCTCACCAACAGCCATGAACACTGAAGCTTTCTTT.

This clone was found once. The J gene is TRBJ2-7, the V gene TRBV29-1; perhaps TRBD1 as D (5 bases). The germline CDR1 and CDR2 sequences are SQVTM and ANQGSEA. The CDR3 spans 16 residues. The V end was cut by 3 bases, the J end by 2 bases, with 20 bases between. CDR3 region: CSVEVEGDKPPYEQYF. The CDR3 DNA reads TGCAGCGTTGAGGTCGAAGGGGATAAACCCCCCTACGAGCAGTACTTC.

The gene calls are TRBV28 and TRBJ1-5; 7 bases match TRBD1. Germline-derived CDR1 and CDR2 are MDHEN and SYDVKM. The V segment lost 2 bases and the J segment 3 bases; nucleotides outside the gene matches: 4. CDR3 length equals 15 residues. CDR3 in DNA: TGTGCCAGCAGTTTAGCGGGACAGCACAATCAGCCCCAGCATTTT. Translating gives CASSLAGQHNQPQHF.

The chain couples TRBV7-2 to TRBJ1-2; D remains ambiguous. In germline, CDR1 is SGHTA, CDR2 FQGNSA. This CDR3 has 12 residues. The germline V and J ends were trimmed by 3 bases and 7 bases, with 9 bases remaining between them. The CDR3 DNA follows: TGTGCCAGCAGCTTGAGGGAGGCTGGCTACACCTTC. This encodes CASSLREAGYTF.

This clone was seen a single time. The gene calls are TRBV7-2 and TRBJ2-1; D unresolved. Trimming stripped 1 base from V and 4 bases from J, with 8 bases between. This CDR3 spans 14 amino acids. Germline-derived CDR1 and CDR2 are SGHTA and FQGNSA. The CDR3 is CASSLGAVYNEQFF. The CDR3 DNA sequence: TGTGCCAGCAGCTTAGGCGCGGTATACAATGAGCAGTTCTTC. Full variable domain (remainder filled in from reference TRBV7-2 and TRBJ2-1): GAGVSQSPSNKVTEKGKDVELRCDPISGHTALYWYRQSLGQGLEFLIYFQGNSAPDKSGLPSDRFSAERTGGSVSTLTIQRTQQEDSAVYLCASSLGAVYNEQFFGPGTRLTVL.

The rearrangement uses TRBV4-1 and TRBJ2-5; D ambiguous. CDR1 and CDR2 (germline): MGHRA, YSYEKL. V lost 2 bases and J lost 5, with 18 bases in between. The CDR3 runs 16 residues. The CDR3 spells CASSQNEVAIGETQYF. In nucleotides, the CDR3 is TGCGCCAGCAGCCAAAACGAGGTTGCTATCGGGGAGACCCAGTACTTC.

The chain employs TRBV5-1 and TRBJ2-1; 7 bases are shared with TRBD2. The CDR3 is 17 residues long. Per the germline V gene, CDR1 is SGHRS and CDR2 is YFSETQ. Trimming removed 0 bases from V and 1 base from J; junction bases left unmatched: 7. DNA of the CDR3: TGCGCCAGCAGCTTGGTGCCTAGCGGAATATCCTACAATGAGCAGTTCTTC. Translated, it gives CASSLVPSGISYNEQFF. The full variable domain, in which reference TRBV5-1 and TRBJ2-1 provide the parts outside the CDR3, is KAGVTQTPRYLIKTRGQQVTLSCSPISGHRSVSWYQQTPGQGLQFLFEYFSETQRNKGNFPGRFSGRQFSNSRSEMNVSTLELGDSALYLCASSLVPSGISYNEQFFGPGTRLTVL.